Listed below are T cell receptor beta chains from one sample, sequenced in a study of T-cell reconstitution after alpha-beta-depleted transplantation in children. TCRdb ran MiXCR on the PCR reads and lists one entry per CDR3 protein. Here the sample spans about 240,000 distinct CDR3 sequences, 9.5% to 15% being singletons. The sequenced sample was PBMCs from the stem cell graft donor, obtained from the stem cell graft. Receptors were obtained from a human donor who donated a stem cell graft to a child with acute lymphoblastic leukemia. Each CDR3 is given with its conserved first and last residue. A D gene is named only where the DNA matches it firmly. Only part of the rows carry a size: once, few, many, or a class if the clone is expanded.

TGTGCCAGCAGCTTGGAAACGGCAGACCCACCCTTACTGTTTTTT	CASSLETADPPLLFF	TRBJ1-4	TRBV5-4	-	-
TGCAGTGCTAGAGACCCCTGGACTAGCGGGGGGACCCCTGGACCCGCGCAGACCCAGTACTTC	CSARDPWTSGGTPGPAQTQYF	TRBJ2-5	TRBV20-1	few	TRBD2
TGTGCCAGCAGCTTGACAGGGGTGGACACCGGGGAGCTGTTTTTT	CASSLTGVDTGELFF	TRBJ2-2	TRBV5-5	many	TRBD1
TGTGCCAGCAGCGAGGGGGGCCCCACCTACAATGAGCAGTTCTTC	CASSEGGPTYNEQFF	TRBJ2-1	TRBV11-1	many	-
TGTGCCAGCAGTTTCTGGACAGGGAGCTACGAGCAGTACTTC	CASSFWTGSYEQYF	TRBJ2-7	TRBV27	-	TRBD1
TGTGCCAGCAGCCAACCCCAGCAGTTCTCTGGAAACACCATATATTTT	CASSQPQQFSGNTIYF	TRBJ1-3	TRBV4-2	-	-
TGCGCCAGCAGCTTGGAGGGGCGAGGGAGCCAGCCCAAGCATTTT	CASSLEGRGSQPKHF	TRBJ1-5	TRBV5-1	-	-
TGTGCCAGCAGCGTAGCCCCGGGGAATCAGCCCCAGCATTTT	CASSVAPGNQPQHF	TRBJ1-5	TRBV9	many	-
TGCAGTGCTTACAGGGGGCAAGGGATGAACACTGAAGCTTTCTTT	CSAYRGQGMNTEAFF	TRBJ1-1	TRBV20-1	many	TRBD1
TGTGCCAGCAGTTTTCGACAGGGATTCACCGGGGAGCTGTTTTTT	CASSFRQGFTGELFF	TRBJ2-2	TRBV12-3/TRBV12-4	many	TRBD1
TGTGCCAGCAGCTACAACGGCGCAGGTTGGGCTGAAGCTTTCTTT	CASSYNGAGWAEAFF	TRBJ1-1	TRBV11-2	few	-
TGTGCCAGCAGCCGCCTGAGGGAACCGCTCCACTTT	CASSRLREPLHF	TRBJ1-6	TRBV6-2/TRBV6-3	many	-
TGTGCCAGCAAGGACAGGGGGGGAGCGAACACCGGGGAGCTGTTTTTT	CASKDRGGANTGELFF	TRBJ2-2	TRBV6-5	many	TRBD1
TGTGCCACTCGGACAGGTGCCAATGAAAAACTGTTTTTT	CATRTGANEKLFF	TRBJ1-4	TRBV10-3	many	TRBD1
TGTGCCAGCAGCCCGCTGACAGGGGGCGCCTCAGATACGCAGTATTTT	CASSPLTGGASDTQYF	TRBJ2-3	TRBV7-2	many	TRBD1
TGTGCCAGCAGTCCTCTTAGCGGGCCTCGCACAGATACGCAGTATTTT	CASSPLSGPRTDTQYF	TRBJ2-3	TRBV27	many	TRBD2
TGTGCCAGTAGTGATGGACGGGCGAACACCGGGGAGCTGTTTTTT	CASSDGRANTGELFF	TRBJ2-2	TRBV19	-	-
TGTGCCAGCAGAGCAAGGTCTAGGGGAATTGAGCAGTTCTTC	CASRARSRGIEQFF	TRBJ2-1	TRBV7-9	many	-
TGCAGTGCTAGAGAGGACAGTCTTTCAACTGGAAACACCATATATTTT	CSAREDSLSTGNTIYF	TRBJ1-3	TRBV20-1	many	-
TGCAGTGCTAGGAAAAAGTATATGACCAGCGGGGGAGAAAACATTCAGTACTTC	CSARKKYMTSGGENIQYF	TRBJ2-4	TRBV20-1	many	TRBD2
TGCAGTGCTAGTTCAGCGGGGGGCACAGATACGCAGTATTTT	CSASSAGGTDTQYF	TRBJ2-3	TRBV20-1	many	TRBD2
TGTGCCAGCAGTTGGAGTCGGGCTGGGGGCTACACCTTC	CASSWSRAGGYTF	TRBJ1-2	TRBV27	many	-
TGCAGTGCTAGAGGGGCAGGGTTTGGGACTGAAGCTTTCTTT	CSARGAGFGTEAFF	TRBJ1-1	TRBV20-1	many	-
TGCAGTGCTAGAAGGGCGGGATCCTCCTACGAGCAGTACTTC	CSARRAGSSYEQYF	TRBJ2-7	TRBV20-1	many	-
TGTGCCAGCAGCCAAGAGGACAGGGTACAAGAGACCCAGTACTTC	CASSQEDRVQETQYF	TRBJ2-5	TRBV4-2	many	TRBD1
TGCGCCAGCAGCTCCGGACTAGCGGGGGGGCCGGATACGCAGTATTTT	CASSSGLAGGPDTQYF	TRBJ2-3	TRBV5-1	-	TRBD2
TGCAGTGCCGCCGGGACGGGTTTTTATCAGCCCCAGCATTTT	CSAAGTGFYQPQHF	TRBJ1-5	TRBV20-1	many	-
TGCAGCGTTATTCAGGGGGACACTGAAGCTTTCTTT	CSVIQGDTEAFF	TRBJ1-1	TRBV29-1	many	TRBD1
TGCAGTGCTAGGCCCTCGGGAAGCGGGACCACAGATACGCAGTATTTT	CSARPSGSGTTDTQYF	TRBJ2-3	TRBV20-1	many	TRBD2
TGTGCCAGCAGTTTATTGAGGGCCTATGGCTACACCTTC	CASSLLRAYGYTF	TRBJ1-2	TRBV28	many	-
TGTGCCAGCAGATTGAAGCGTAGGGAGGGCCACACCTTC	CASRLKRREGHTF	TRBJ1-2	TRBV28	many	-
TGCGCCAGCAGCCAAGACAGCTACGGTGAAAAACTGTTTTTT	CASSQDSYGEKLFF	TRBJ1-4	TRBV4-3	many	-
TGTGCCACCTCCGAGGGGAACACCGGGGAGCTGTTTTTT	CATSEGNTGELFF	TRBJ2-2	TRBV6-1	-	-
TGCGCCAGCAGCTTGTATCCTAATGAAAAACTGTTTTTT	CASSLYPNEKLFF	TRBJ1-4	TRBV5-1	many	-
TGCGCCAGCAGCCAAGGGGTTCCAGGGTCGGATTCACCCCTCCACTTT	CASSQGVPGSDSPLHF	TRBJ1-6	TRBV4-3	many	-
TGTGCCAGCAGTGGGGACAGGGTATCCCCCGGTGGTCCCTATGGCTACACCTTC	CASSGDRVSPGGPYGYTF	TRBJ1-2	TRBV25-1	many	TRBD1
TGCAGTGCTAGAGATCACAGGACTAGCGGGAGTCCTCGCTCCTACGAGCAGTACTTC	CSARDHRTSGSPRSYEQYF	TRBJ2-7	TRBV20-1	-	TRBD2
TGTGCCAGCAGTTTTAACAGAGGCTCTGGGGCCAACGTCCTGACTTTC	CASSFNRGSGANVLTF	TRBJ2-6	TRBV12-3/TRBV12-4	many	-
TGCAGCGTCGTGGGTCAGGATGAAAAACTGTTTTTT	CSVVGQDEKLFF	TRBJ1-4	TRBV29-1	many	-
TGTGCCAGCAGCCCCCCGGGAGCCCCCGGGGAGCTGTTTTTT	CASSPPGAPGELFF	TRBJ2-2	TRBV7-3	many	-
TGTGCCAGCAGTCAGGGGATGAGGGGTCAGCCCCAGCATTTT	CASSQGMRGQPQHF	TRBJ1-5	TRBV6-2/TRBV6-3	many	-
TGTGCCAGTCGGGGGGGTGTTGAAGCTTTCTTT	CASRGGVEAFF	TRBJ1-1	TRBV27	many	-
TGTGCCAGCCGCCGGGGGGCGGGGGTCGTTTATGAGCAGTTCTTC	CASRRGAGVVYEQFF	TRBJ2-1	TRBV5-5	many	-
TGTGCCAGCAGCGTAGGCCTGACAGGAAGGCTGTTTTTT	CASSVGLTGRLFF	TRBJ2-2	TRBV9	few	-